These T cell receptor beta chains were read from a single sample in a study of blood T cell repertoires in COVID-19. Repertoires were generated with immunoSEQ multiplex PCR, while TCRdb's copy carries only in-frame clones and drops some. The table includes 130,000 or so clones, around 78% detected once. Sequencing used peripheral blood. The receptors originated from a human donor in a cohort sampled during active COVID-19. Both conserved end residues are part of each CDR3. The D gene is left open where the match is weak. Clone size is not always given. Where it is, it says once, few, many or a class for expanded clones.

TRBV5-4,TRBJ2-1,few,-,TGTGCCAGCAGCGGGGGCTCGTACAATGAGCAGTTCTTC,CASSGGSYNEQFF
TRBV3-1/TRBV3-2,TRBJ1-2,-,-,TGTGCCAGCAGCCAAGGGGAGGGGCGAGGCTACACCTTC,CASSQGEGRGYTF
TRBV2,TRBJ1-1,-,TRBD1,TGTGCCAGCAGTGAGGACAGGGGAATCGCTTTCTTT,CASSEDRGIAFF
TRBV5-1,TRBJ2-5,-,-,TGCGCCAGCAGCTTGGGGGGACGGGGGCAAGAGACCCAGTACTTC,CASSLGGRGQETQYF
TRBV7-8,TRBJ1-5,-,-,TGTGCCAGCAGCCCACCTGGCGGGGCGGCTCAGCCCCAGCATTTT,CASSPPGGAAQPQHF
TRBV19,TRBJ2-1,-,TRBD1,TGTGCCAGTAGTCTGACAGGGGGCAATGAGCAGTTCTTC,CASSLTGGNEQFF
TRBV12-3/TRBV12-4,TRBJ1-4,-,TRBD1,TGTGCCAGCAGGGACAGGGGGCAGAAACTGTTTTTT,CASRDRGQKLFF
TRBV28,TRBJ1-1,-,-,TGTGCCAGCAGTATCATGAACACTGAAGCTTTCTTT,CASSIMNTEAFF
TRBV2,TRBJ2-3,-,-,TGTGCCAGCAGTGCCCGAGTGGGGGGTGGAGATACGCAGTATTTT,CASSARVGGGDTQYF
TRBV9,TRBJ2-3,-,TRBD2,TGTGCCAGCAGCGCTGGACTAGCGGGGGGAACAGATACGCAGTATTTT,CASSAGLAGGTDTQYF
TRBV5-5,TRBJ1-5,-,-,TGTGCCAGCAGCTTTAGGGGTGGAAGTAATCAGCCCCAGCATTTT,CASSFRGGSNQPQHF
TRBV12-3/TRBV12-4,TRBJ1-2,-,-,TGTGCCAGCAGTTTCGAGTTTTATGGCTACACCTTC,CASSFEFYGYTF